Listed below are T cell receptor beta chains from one sample, sequenced in a study of T-cell memory formation after mild COVID-19. A single record per CDR3 protein comes from TCRdb applying MiXCR to the 5' RACE reads. The table has around 300,000 distinct CDR3 sequences, less than 20% seen once; the top ten hold around 20%. Sequencing used PBMCs or a T cell subset sorted from them (not recorded which). Receptors originate from a man between 18 and 29 years old who had mild COVID-19 (a few samples of this study predate the infection). Cell type and time point are not known. CDR3s include the opening cysteine and the closing phenylalanine or tryptophan. A D gene is named only where the DNA matches it firmly. The listing skips clone size in some rows; elsewhere it reads once, few, many or a size class.

>NA|NA|TRBV19|TRBJ2-3
TGTGCCAGTAGGAAAAGGACTGCCGGGTTCTCCACAGATACGCAGTATTTT
CASRKRTAGFSTDTQYF
>few|NA|TRBV5-5|TRBJ1-1
TGTGCCAGCACCTTGCGGACCGAGAACACTGAAGCTTTCTTT
CASTLRTENTEAFF
>few|NA|TRBV28|TRBJ1-2
TGTGCCAGCAGTTCCTCGATCTATGGCTACACCTTC
CASSSSIYGYTF
>few|TRBD1|TRBV5-1|TRBJ1-1
TGCGCCAGCAGTTACTCGGGACAGCCGGAAGCTTTCTTT
CASSYSGQPEAFF
>NA|TRBD1|TRBV7-8|TRBJ2-1
TGTGCCAGCAGCTTAACAGGGGAGATCTACAATGAGCAGTTCTTC
CASSLTGEIYNEQFF
>few|TRBD1|TRBV7-2|TRBJ2-3
TGTGCCAGCAGCGTGGGACAGGTGGTCGGAGATACGCAGTATTTT
CASSVGQVVGDTQYF
>many|NA|TRBV4-2|TRBJ2-3
TGTGCCAGCAGCCAAGACTTCCTAGCCGAAACCACAGATACGCAGTATTTT
CASSQDFLAETTDTQYF
>NA|TRBD1|TRBV6-5|TRBJ1-3
TGTGCCACCCAGGACAGGATCTCTGGAAACACCATATATTTT
CATQDRISGNTIYF
>NA|NA|TRBV7-9|TRBJ1-2
TGTGCCAGCAGCTCCCCGGGACGGGCTTTCTATGGCTACACCTTC
CASSSPGRAFYGYTF
>NA|TRBD1|TRBV6-2/TRBV6-3|TRBJ2-1
TGTGCCAGCAGTTCGGGTTCGGGACAGGGGTACAATGAGCAGTTCTTC
CASSSGSGQGYNEQFF
>few|NA|TRBV5-4|TRBJ2-1
TGTGCCAGCAGCTTGGTGGACTCGTCAACTGAGCAGTTCTTC
CASSLVDSSTEQFF
>few|NA|TRBV6-2/TRBV6-3|TRBJ1-5
TGTGCCAGCCGGCTGGGGGTGGATCAGCCCCAGCATTTT
CASRLGVDQPQHF
>few|NA|TRBV7-8|TRBJ1-1
TGTGCCAGCAGCTTAGAAGGCAGTGAAGCTTTCTTT
CASSLEGSEAFF
>NA|NA|TRBV27|TRBJ1-6
TGTGCCAGCAGTTTAACCTACAGGGAGAGTCGTTCACCCCTCCACTTT
CASSLTYRESRSPLHF
>NA|TRBD2|TRBV7-2|TRBJ2-1
TGTGCCAGCAGCTCATTCGCGGGGGGTGAGGATGAGCAGTTCTTC
CASSSFAGGEDEQFF
>NA|NA|TRBV6-5|TRBJ1-2
TGTGCCAGCAGTTACTCGGCGAGGGGGACCTATGGCTACACCTTC
CASSYSARGTYGYTF
>few|TRBD2|TRBV6-4|TRBJ2-3
TGTGCCAGCAGTGAAAGCGGGGGGGCAGATACGCAGTATTTT
CASSESGGADTQYF
>few|NA|TRBV4-1|TRBJ1-3
TGCGCCAGCAGCCAAGATATGAACACCATATATTTT
CASSQDMNTIYF